The T cell receptor (beta chain) described here comes from a study of T cells after yellow fever vaccination. On this clonotype itself: The antigen remains undetermined.

The CDR3 contains 15 residues. Germline V gives CDR1 SGHTA, CDR2 FQGNSA. Between the trimmed V and J ends, which lost 1 base and 5 bases, there was a span of 12 bases. The TCR cDNA carried a universal primer site and UMIs from 5'RACE template switching. Using its own MiXCR run on the 5' RACE reads, TCRdb lists one record per CDR3 protein. Seen here are 300,000 or so distinct CDR3 sequences, 6.8% observed once, and the top ten hold 15% to 20%. Study results and limitations: The appearance of a small share of clonotypes in both CD4 and CD8 compartments was observed.

The TCR originated in a man aged 18-30 years who received the YFV17D yellow fever vaccine. The chain combines TRBV7-2 with TRBJ1-5; D gene ambiguous. The specimen comprised PBMCs, sampled 45 days after the first yellow fever vaccination. The CDR3 nucleotides read TGTGCCAGCAGCTTAGGCACAAGGGAGCATCAGCCCCAGCATTTT. Amino acids: CASSLGTREHQPQHF.